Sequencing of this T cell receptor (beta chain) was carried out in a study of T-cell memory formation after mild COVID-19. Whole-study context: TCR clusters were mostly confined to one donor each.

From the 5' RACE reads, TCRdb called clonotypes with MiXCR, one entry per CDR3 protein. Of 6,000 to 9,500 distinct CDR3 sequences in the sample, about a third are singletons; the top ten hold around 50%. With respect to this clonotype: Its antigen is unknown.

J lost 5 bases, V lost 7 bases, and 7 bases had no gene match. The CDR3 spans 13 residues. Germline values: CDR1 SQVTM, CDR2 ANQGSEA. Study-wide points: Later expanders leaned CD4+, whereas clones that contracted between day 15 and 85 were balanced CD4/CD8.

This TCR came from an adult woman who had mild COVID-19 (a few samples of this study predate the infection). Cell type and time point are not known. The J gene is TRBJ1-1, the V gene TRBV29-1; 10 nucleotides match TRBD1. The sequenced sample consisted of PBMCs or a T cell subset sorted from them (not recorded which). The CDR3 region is CSAYRTGGTEAFF. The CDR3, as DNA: TGCAGCGCCTATAGGACAGGGGGTACTGAAGCTTTCTTT. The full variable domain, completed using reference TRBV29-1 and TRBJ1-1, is SAVISQKPSRDICQRGTSLTIQCQVDSQVTMMFWYRQQPGQSLTLIATANQGSEATYESGFVIDKFPISRPNLTFSTLTVSNMSPEDSSIYLCSAYRTGGTEAFFGQGTRLTVV.